This T cell receptor (beta chain) was documented in a study of beta chain features in type 1 diabetes. Study as a whole: The patients were much like the healthy donors in age, gender and cell yields. Points from the study as a whole: All four CD4+ subsets from Type 1 diabetes patients carried moderately but significantly shorter TCRB CDR3s.

As regards this clone: Antigen specificity is unknown.

This CDR3 comprises 17 residues. The germline V gene encodes CDR1 LNHDA and CDR2 SQIVND (reference sequence). Unmatched junction bases numbered 11, after V lost 8 bases and J lost 2 bases. Naive, central memory, regulatory and stem cell-like memory cells within the CD4+ compartment were sorted using CD45RO/CCR7/CD25/CD127/CD95/CD27. Sequenced material consisted of expressed TCRB transcripts (all of the isolated RNA was reverse transcribed). TCRdb's table, derived via immunoSEQ multiplex PCR, lists solely in-frame clones and lacks some. The sample lists around 240,000 clones, roughly 16% occurring once.

The receptor comes from a man aged 25 to 45 with type 1 diabetes. Sequencing used naive CD4+ T cells from blood. V and J are TRBV19 and TRBJ2-3; 12 bases are a match to TRBD2. The CDR3 loop reads CASRSTRLAGDTDTQYF. Written as DNA, the CDR3 is TGTGCCAGTCGATCCACGAGACTAGCGGGAGACACAGATACGCAGTATTTT. Drawing the rest from reference TRBV19 and TRBJ2-3, the complete variable domain is DGGITQSPKYLFRKEGQNVTLSCEQNLNHDAMYWYRQDPGQGLRLIYYSQIVNDFQKGDIAEGYSVSREKKESFPLTVTSAQKNPTAFYLCASRSTRLAGDTDTQYFGPGTRLTVL.